The 27 T cell receptor beta chains reported below all come from one sample, sequenced in a study of cytomegalovirus exposure and HLA in healthy donors (dated by TCRdb to 2015 to 2018). Library generation was performed with the immunoSEQ multiplex PCR assay. The multiplex PCR relied on a mix of 60 forward primers for TCR Vbeta segments and 13 reverse primers for TCR Jbeta segments. The table was pulled from immuneACCESS by TCRdb, which kept in-frame rearrangements only. Such tables lose some clones; where checked, under half of the loss comes from unresolved V genes, and the rest has no known cause. Here the sample has roughly 200,000 clones; roughly 78% occur a single time. The biggest ten clones account for approximately 4% of the sample. The sequencing input was PBMCs. These receptors all stem from a woman in her twenties or thirties in good health and CMV-seropositive.

This clone was counted a few times. The chain has TRBV27 and TRBJ2-7, with D possibly TRBD1 on 5 matching bases. Trimming removed 6 bases from V and 0 bases from J, with 15 bases in between. The CDR3 is made up of 15 amino acids. The V gene's germline CDR1 is MNHEY and CDR2 SMNVEV (reference sequence). The chain's CDR3 is CASSYRTPDSYEQYF. CDR3 bases: TGTGCCAGCAGCTATCGGACACCAGACTCCTACGAGCAGTACTTC.

This chain uses TRBV5-4 with TRBJ2-7, with 7 bases aligning to TRBD2. The CDR3 loop spans 16 amino acids. CDR1 and CDR2 (germline): SGHNT, YYREEE (reference sequence). Germline trimming cut 3 bases from V and 2 bases from J; bases unmatched to any gene: 11. This chain's CDR3 is CASSWMGGRKAYEQYF. CDR3 DNA sequence: TGTGCCAGCAGCTGGATGGGGGGGAGGAAGGCCTACGAGCAGTACTTC. Full variable domain (remainder filled in from reference TRBV5-4 and TRBJ2-7): ETGVTQSPTHLIKTRGQQVTLRCSSQSGHNTVSWYQQALGQGPQFIFQYYREEENGRGNFPPRFSGLQFPNYSSELNVNALELDDSALYLCASSWMGGRKAYEQYFGPGTRLTVT.

The rearrangement links TRBV27 to TRBJ2-7; tentative D call: TRBD2 (6 bases). Trimming removed 2 bases at V and 7 bases at J, with 18 bases between. The germline gives CDR1 MNHEY, CDR2 SMNVEV (reference sequence). This CDR3 has 15 amino acids. CDR3 coding DNA: TGTGCCAGCAGTTTAGGCGGGGACCCAAACTGGGAGCAGTACTTC. This translates into CASSLGGDPNWEQYF.

V usage is TRBV2 and J usage is TRBJ2-3; D is possibly TRBD2 (6 bases). The CDR3 has 14 residues. Germline CDR1 is SNHLY and CDR2 is FYNNEI. Trimming pared 4 bases from V and 3 bases from J, leaving 11 bases between. As DNA, the CDR3 is TGTGCCAGCAGTGTAGCAGGGAGGACAGATACGCAGTATTTT. It translates to CASSVAGRTDTQYF.

The chain uses TRBV7-7 and TRBJ2-7; D possibly corresponds to TRBD1 (5 bases). Germline lookup yields CDR1 SSHAT and CDR2 FNYEAQ (reference sequence). The V and J ends lost 1 base and 6 bases respectively, with 10 bases between them. CDR3 length equals 13 residues. The CDR3 here is CASSLGQGGEQYF. In DNA, the CDR3 is TGTGCCAGCAGCTTAGGTCAGGGCGGCGAGCAGTACTTC. The variable domain in full, completed from reference TRBV7-7 and TRBJ2-7, reads GAGVSQSPRYKVTKRGQDVTLRCDPISSHATLYWYQQALGQGPEFLTYFNYEAQPDKSGLPSDRFSAERPEGSISTLTIQRTEQRDSAMYRCASSLGQGGEQYFGPGTRLTVT.

This chain joins TRBV4-3 and TRBJ2-5; the D gene is possibly TRBD2 (6 bases). The germline gives CDR1 LGHNA, CDR2 YSLEER. This CDR3 is 16 amino acids long. Trimming pared 1 base from V and 4 bases from J, leaving 16 bases between. The CDR3 DNA reads TGCGCCAGCAGCCAAGGGCGGGGCCAGATTCTAGAGACCCAGTACTTC. Translating it yields CASSQGRGQILETQYF.

This clone is a singleton in its sample. This chain joins TRBV5-4 and TRBJ1-1; a possible D gene is TRBD1 (5 bases). Germline lookup yields CDR1 SGHNT and CDR2 YYREEE (reference sequence). The CDR3 is 15 residues long. The ends were cut back, 1 base at V and 4 bases at J, with 14 bases in the middle. In DNA, the CDR3 is TGTGCCAGCAGCTTGTTGCGGGGGGGTCGCACTGAAGCTTTCTTT. This encodes CASSLLRGGRTEAFF.

The J gene is TRBJ1-2, the V gene TRBV29-1; D perhaps matches TRBD1 (6 bases). The CDR3 length is 11 residues. Trimming removed 8 bases at V and 2 bases at J, with 9 bases between. Germline-derived CDR1 and CDR2 are SQVTM and ANQGSEA. Written as DNA, the CDR3 is TGCAGCTGGCAGGGGAACTATGGCTACACCTTC. It specifies CSWQGNYGYTF.

The V gene is TRBV6-5, the J gene TRBJ2-1; 10 bases fit TRBD2. In germline, CDR1 is MNHEY, CDR2 SVGAGI. Trimming cost V 5 bases and J 2 bases; bases outside gene matches: 3. This CDR3 region has 15 residues. CDR3 amino acids: CASSRGLAAYNEQFF. As DNA, the CDR3 is TGTGCCAGCAGTCGAGGACTAGCGGCCTACAATGAGCAGTTCTTC.

Worth noting for this clone: The sample has other DNA sequences that encode this CDR3 too. The chain carries TRBV11-2 and TRBJ2-7; 8 bases line up with TRBD2. From germline, CDR1 is SGHAT and CDR2 FQNNGV. V lost 3 bases, J lost 7 bases, and 2 bases stayed unmatched. This CDR3 has 12 amino acids. This chain's CDR3 is CASSFPGGEQYF. The CDR3 DNA is TGTGCCAGCAGCTTTCCGGGGGGGGAGCAGTACTTC.

This chain links TRBV5-6 with TRBJ2-7; 8 bases match TRBD1. The CDR3 has 14 amino acids. The J segment lost 2 bases and the V segment lost 4 bases, leaving 5 bases of the junction unmatched. Looked up from germline, CDR1 is SGHDT and CDR2 is YYEEEE. Here the CDR3 reads CASSPGQGPYEQYF. Written as DNA, the CDR3 is TGTGCCAGCAGCCCAGGACAGGGACCCTACGAGCAGTACTTC.

The rearrangement joins TRBV27 to TRBJ2-7; the D gene is possibly TRBD1 (6 bases). Germline V gene data show CDR1 as MNHEY and CDR2 as SMNVEV (reference sequence). V was trimmed by 5 bases and J by 6 bases, leaving 23 bases between them. The CDR3 contains 16 residues. The chain's CDR3 is CASSKWTPGTPREQYF. CDR3 DNA: TGTGCCAGCAGTAAGTGGACGCCTGGGACACCGCGCGAGCAGTACTTC.

V is TRBV28 and J is TRBJ1-2; TRBD1 matches 10 bases. This CDR3 contains 16 residues. The V segment lost 7 bases and the J segment 5 bases; nucleotides outside the gene matches: 13. Germline V gives CDR1 MDHEN, CDR2 SYDVKM. The DNA for the CDR3 is TGTGCCAGCAAAAATCCGGGACAGGGGACTGCTTATGGCTACACCTTC. This codes for CASKNPGQGTAYGYTF.

This chain links TRBV10-3 with TRBJ2-2, with 8 positions matching TRBD2. Looked up from germline, CDR1 is ENHRY and CDR2 is SYGVKD. The CDR3 spans 14 residues. V lost 10 bases and J lost 5; bases outside the gene matches: 9. CDR3 in DNA: TGTGCCACCAATTACGGGGGGGGGACCGGGGAGCTGTTTTTT. It is translated as CATNYGGGTGELFF.

Turning to this clone: The sample carries other DNA sequences with the same CDR3. The rearrangement links TRBV5-1 to TRBJ2-5; 9 bases line up with TRBD1. The germline V gene has CDR1 SGHRS and CDR2 YFSETQ. This CDR3 comprises 13 residues. With V trimmed by 4 bases and J by 4 bases, 2 bases remained unmatched. The chain's CDR3 is CASSLGQGETQYF. The CDR3 bases are TGCGCCAGCAGCCTGGGACAGGGAGAGACCCAGTACTTC.

The V call is TRBV9, the J call TRBJ2-1; 10 positions match TRBD2. The CDR3 consists of 14 residues. The V and J ends lost 4 bases and 6 bases, in that order; junction bases with no gene match: 4. Germline CDR1 and CDR2: SGDLS and YYNGEE. Written as DNA, the CDR3 is TGTGCCAGCAGCCCATGGACTAGCGGCAATGAGCAGTTCTTC. The encoded protein is CASSPWTSGNEQFF.

This clone was seen only once. V and J are TRBV12-5 and TRBJ2-6, with 12 positions matching TRBD2. With 5 bases clipped from V and 0 bases from J, the junction kept 14 bases outside the gene matches. CDR3 length equals 21 residues. The germline CDR1 and CDR2 sequences are LGHNT and FRNRAP. CDR3 region: CASGLRDRETSGSSGANVLTF. CDR3 DNA: TGTGCTAGTGGTCTCCGGGACAGGGAGACTAGCGGGAGCTCTGGGGCCAACGTCCTGACTTTC.

The chain links TRBV29-1 to TRBJ1-2; tentatively, D is TRBD1 (6 bases). This CDR3 is 14 amino acids long. V was pared by 4 bases and J by 0 bases, with 12 bases between. From germline, CDR1 is SQVTM and CDR2 ANQGSEA. The CDR3 region has the DNA TGCAGCGTTGGGACAGCTAACACTAACTATGGCTACACCTTC. Amino acids: CSVGTANTNYGYTF.

This chain connects TRBV14 to TRBJ1-4, with D tentatively TRBD1 (6 bases). The V end was cut by 4 bases, the J end by 7 bases, with 16 bases between. CDR3 length: 15 residues. Germline V gene sequence: CDR1 SGHDN, CDR2 FVKESK. The CDR3 loop is CASSPVVGGREKLFF. In DNA, the CDR3 is TGTGCCAGCAGCCCCGTGGTGGGGGGGCGTGAAAAACTGTTTTTT.

The chain has TRBV27 and TRBJ2-1; 7 nucleotides line up with TRBD1. The junction had 11 bases not matched to a gene; V was cut back by 4 bases and J by 2 bases. CDR1 and CDR2 (germline): MNHEY, SMNVEV (reference sequence). The length of the CDR3 is 17 residues. The CDR3 loop reads CASSSSIGTVAYNEQFF. The CDR3 DNA sequence: TGTGCCAGCAGTTCCTCGATCGGGACAGTTGCCTACAATGAGCAGTTCTTC.

This clone was seen a few times. The chain carries TRBV10-2 and TRBJ1-1, with 9 bases fitting TRBD1. The CDR3 has 14 residues. The V segment lost 7 bases and the J segment 3 bases; nucleotides outside the gene matches: 6. The germline CDR1 and CDR2 sequences are WSHSY and SAAADI. The CDR3 DNA sequence: TGCGCCAGCAAGGACAGGGGAATGTACACTGAAGCTTTCTTT. Translating gives CASKDRGMYTEAFF.

The genes are TRBV28 and TRBJ2-2; maybe TRBD2 (5 bases). CDR1 and CDR2 (germline): MDHEN, SYDVKM. V was trimmed by 6 bases and J by 7 bases, leaving 24 bases between them. The CDR3 is made up of 17 amino acids. The CDR3 DNA reads TGTGCCAGCAGCGAAATGCACGGGTTGGAGGCCGTCGGGGAGCTGTTTTTT. Translating gives CASSEMHGLEAVGELFF. Using reference TRBV28 and TRBJ2-2 for the parts outside the CDR3, the full variable domain is DVKVTQSSRYLVKRTGEKVFLECVQDMDHENMFWYRQDPGLGLRLIYFSYDVKMKEKGDIPEGYSVSREKKERFSLILESASTNQTSMYLCASSEMHGLEAVGELFFGEGSRLTVL.

A single count supports this clone. CDR3 sequence: CASSGLPAPTDTQYF. The CDR3 coding sequence is TGTGCCAGCAGCGGACTTCCCGCACCCACAGATACGCAGTATTTT. This chain uses TRBV21-1 with TRBJ2-3; the table assigns TRBD2, which was not confirmed against the DNA. TRBV21-1 is designated a pseudogene. The CDR3 totals 15 residues.

This clone was observed a single time. Relative to the germline gene, one junction end is altered; a read error may explain this. The rearrangement uses TRBV11-3 and TRBJ2-1; D is undetermined. Germline V gene sequence: CDR1 SGHNT, CDR2 YENEEA. CDR3 size: 11 residues. CDR3: CAGSLAVEQFF. As DNA, the CDR3 is TGTGCCGGCAGCTTAGCTGTTGAGCAGTTCTTC.

This rearrangement joins TRBV7-6 to TRBJ2-7, with unresolved D. Trimming cost V 5 bases and J 2 bases, with 16 bases left between them. Germline values: CDR1 SGHVS, CDR2 FNYEAQ. The CDR3 has 15 amino acids. The CDR3 DNA follows: TGTGCCAGCAGCGTTCGGTCAGGTCTAACCTACGAGCAGTACTTC. This gives the protein CASSVRSGLTYEQYF.

The chain recombines TRBV2 with TRBJ1-6; 7 bases line up with TRBD1. From germline, CDR1 is SNHLY and CDR2 FYNNEI. The CDR3 is 15 residues long. The ends lost 7 bases at V and 6 bases at J; junction bases unmatched: 9. The CDR3: CASIKDRLINSPLHF. The CDR3 DNA is TGTGCCAGCATAAAGGACAGGCTTATTAATTCACCCCTCCACTTT.

For the CDR3, the DNA is TGTGCCAGCAGCACTCGACAGGGGATCTCTGGAAACACCATATATTTT. Encoded protein: CASSTRQGISGNTIYF. V gene TRBV7-2 combines with J gene TRBJ1-3; 8 bases match TRBD1. V was pared by 5 bases and J by 0 bases, with 6 bases of the junction left unmatched. The CDR3 spans 16 residues. The germline CDR1 and CDR2 sequences are SGHTA and FQGNSA.